The present TCR beta chain was sequenced within a study of technical replicates of blood from several donors. This clone was found once. J gave up 6 bases and V 6 bases, and 9 bases lay outside the gene matches. The CDR3 consists of 15 residues. Germline CDR1 reads KGHSH; CDR2 reads LQKENI. TCRdb keeps only in-frame clones here, not all; method: immunoSEQ multiplex PCR. The table shows 75,000 to 95,000 clones, with 90% to 95% occurring only once. The origin of this receptor is a human donor in good health. The V gene is TRBV18, the J gene TRBJ2-7; TRBD2 aligns across 12 bases. Sequencing was carried out using T cells isolated from PBMCs. The CDR3 coding sequence is TGTGCCAGCTCCCCCTCTAGCGGGGGGGTCACCGAGCAGTACTTC. This gives the protein CASSPSSGGVTEQYF.